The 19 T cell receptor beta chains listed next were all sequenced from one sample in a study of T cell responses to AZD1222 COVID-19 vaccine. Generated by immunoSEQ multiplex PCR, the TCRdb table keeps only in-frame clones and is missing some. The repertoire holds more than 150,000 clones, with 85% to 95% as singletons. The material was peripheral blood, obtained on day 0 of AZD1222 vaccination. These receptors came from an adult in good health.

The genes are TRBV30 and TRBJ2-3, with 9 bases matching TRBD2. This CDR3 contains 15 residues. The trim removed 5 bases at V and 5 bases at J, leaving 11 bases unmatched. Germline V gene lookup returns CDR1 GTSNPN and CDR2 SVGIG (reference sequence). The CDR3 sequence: CAWAEAGGPQDTQYF. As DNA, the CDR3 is TGTGCCTGGGCGGAGGCGGGAGGGCCCCAAGATACGCAGTATTTT. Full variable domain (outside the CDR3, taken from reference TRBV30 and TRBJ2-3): SQTIHQWPATLVQPVGSPLSLECTVEGTSNPNLYWYRQAAGRGLQLLFYSVGIGQISSEVPQNLSASRPQDRQFILSSKKLLLSDSGFYLCAWAEAGGPQDTQYFGPGTRLTVL.

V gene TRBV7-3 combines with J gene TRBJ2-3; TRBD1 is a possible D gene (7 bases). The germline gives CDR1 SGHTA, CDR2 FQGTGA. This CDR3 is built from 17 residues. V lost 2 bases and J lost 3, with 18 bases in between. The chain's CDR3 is CASSLRQGGLKTDTQYF. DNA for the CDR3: TGTGCCAGCAGCTTACGTCAGGGGGGCCTAAAGACAGATACGCAGTATTTT.

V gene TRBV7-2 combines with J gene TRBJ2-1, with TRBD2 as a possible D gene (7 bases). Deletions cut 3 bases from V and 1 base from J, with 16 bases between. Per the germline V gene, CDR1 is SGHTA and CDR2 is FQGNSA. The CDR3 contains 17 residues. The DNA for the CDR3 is TGTGCCAGCAGCTTGCAAAGGGGGGGGTATTCCTACAATGAGCAGTTCTTC. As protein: CASSLQRGGYSYNEQFF.

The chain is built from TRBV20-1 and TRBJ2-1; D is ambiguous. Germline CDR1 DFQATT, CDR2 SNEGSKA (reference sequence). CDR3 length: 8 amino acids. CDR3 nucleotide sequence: TGCCGAGCCGATGAGCAGTTCTTC. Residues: CRADEQFF.

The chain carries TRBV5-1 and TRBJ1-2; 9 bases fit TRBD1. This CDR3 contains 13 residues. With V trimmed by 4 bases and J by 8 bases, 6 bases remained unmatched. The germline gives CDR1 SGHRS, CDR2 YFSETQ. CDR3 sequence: CASSPSTGGGYTF. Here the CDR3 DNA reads TGCGCCAGCAGCCCAAGTACAGGGGGCGGCTACACCTTC.

CDR3 in amino acids: CASTLEGGRGPSTDTQYF. For the CDR3, the DNA is TGTGCCAGCACTTTGGAGGGCGGGAGGGGACCTAGCACAGATACGCAGTATTTT. This rearrangement joins TRBV7-9 to TRBJ2-3, with TRBD2 identical over 9 bases. The V and J ends lost 7 bases and 0 bases, in that order; junction bases with no gene match: 14. Germline-derived CDR1 and CDR2 are SEHNR and FQNEAQ (reference sequence). This CDR3 region has 18 residues.

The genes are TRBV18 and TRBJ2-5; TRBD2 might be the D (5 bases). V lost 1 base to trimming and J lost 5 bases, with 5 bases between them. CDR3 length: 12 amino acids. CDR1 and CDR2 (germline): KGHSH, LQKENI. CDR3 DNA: TGTGCCAGCTCACCACGCGGGGAGACCCAGTACTTC. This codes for CASSPRGETQYF.

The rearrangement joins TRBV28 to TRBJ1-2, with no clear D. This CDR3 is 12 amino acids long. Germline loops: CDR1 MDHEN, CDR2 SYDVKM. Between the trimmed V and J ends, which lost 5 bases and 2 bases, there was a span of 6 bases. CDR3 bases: TGTGCCAGCAGTGACGGGAACTATGGCTACACCTTC. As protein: CASSDGNYGYTF.

Here the CDR3 DNA reads TGTGCCAGCAGCTCCCGGGACAGTGAAAAACTGTTTTTT. Protein sequence: CASSSRDSEKLFF. The gene calls are TRBV7-2 and TRBJ1-4, with TRBD1 matching 7 bases. Germline CDR1 is SGHTA and CDR2 is FQGNSA. After removal of 4 bases from V and 7 bases from J, the junction contained 3 bases not matched to a gene. The CDR3 loop spans 13 amino acids.

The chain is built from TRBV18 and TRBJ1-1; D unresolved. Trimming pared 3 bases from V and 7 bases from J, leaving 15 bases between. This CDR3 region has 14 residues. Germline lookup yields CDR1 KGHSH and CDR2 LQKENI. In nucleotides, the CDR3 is TGTGCCAGCTCACCCCTCCAGGTGGGCGGTGAAGCTTTCTTT. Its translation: CASSPLQVGGEAFF.

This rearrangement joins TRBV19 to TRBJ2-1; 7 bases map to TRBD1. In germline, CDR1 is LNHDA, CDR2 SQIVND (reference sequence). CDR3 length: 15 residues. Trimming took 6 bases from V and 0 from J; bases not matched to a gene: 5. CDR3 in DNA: TGTGCCAGTAGACTGACAGGGAGCTCCTACAATGAGCAGTTCTTC. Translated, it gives CASRLTGSSYNEQFF. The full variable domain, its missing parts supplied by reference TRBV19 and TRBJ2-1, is DGGITQSPKYLFRKEGQNVTLSCEQNLNHDAMYWYRQDPGQGLRLIYYSQIVNDFQKGDIAEGYSVSREKKESFPLTVTSAQKNPTAFYLCASRLTGSSYNEQFFGPGTRLTVL.

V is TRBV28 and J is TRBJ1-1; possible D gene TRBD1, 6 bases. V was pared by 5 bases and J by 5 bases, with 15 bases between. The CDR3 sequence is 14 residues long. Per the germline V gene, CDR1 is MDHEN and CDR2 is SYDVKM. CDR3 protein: CASSRGWGKTEAFF. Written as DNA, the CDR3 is TGTGCCAGCAGTAGGGGGTGGGGGAAGACTGAAGCTTTCTTT.

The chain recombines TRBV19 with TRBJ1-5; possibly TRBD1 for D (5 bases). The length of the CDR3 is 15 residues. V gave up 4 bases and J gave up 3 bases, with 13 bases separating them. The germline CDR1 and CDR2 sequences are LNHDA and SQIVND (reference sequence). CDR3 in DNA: TGTGCCAGTAGTACGGCGACGGGGGTCAATCAGCCCCAGCATTTT. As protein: CASSTATGVNQPQHF. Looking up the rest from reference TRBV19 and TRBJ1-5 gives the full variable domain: DGGITQSPKYLFRKEGQNVTLSCEQNLNHDAMYWYRQDPGQGLRLIYYSQIVNDFQKGDIAEGYSVSREKKESFPLTVTSAQKNPTAFYLCASSTATGVNQPQHFGDGTRLSIL.

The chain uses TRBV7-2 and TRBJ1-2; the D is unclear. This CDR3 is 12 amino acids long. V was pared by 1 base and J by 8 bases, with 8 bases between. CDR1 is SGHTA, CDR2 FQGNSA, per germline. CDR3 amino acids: CASSLERGGYTF. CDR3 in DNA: TGTGCCAGCAGCTTAGAACGAGGGGGCTACACCTTC. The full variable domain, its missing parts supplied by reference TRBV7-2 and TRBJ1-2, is GAGVSQSPSNKVTEKGKDVELRCDPISGHTALYWYRQSLGQGLEFLIYFQGNSAPDKSGLPSDRFSAERTGGSVSTLTIQRTQQEDSAVYLCASSLERGGYTFGSGTRLTVV.

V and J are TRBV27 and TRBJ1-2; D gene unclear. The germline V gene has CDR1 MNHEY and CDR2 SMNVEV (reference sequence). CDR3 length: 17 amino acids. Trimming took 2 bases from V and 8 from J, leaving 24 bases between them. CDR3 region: CASSLTARAFRRSGYTF. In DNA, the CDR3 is TGTGCCAGCAGTTTAACAGCGCGCGCGTTCCGCCGATCAGGCTACACCTTC.

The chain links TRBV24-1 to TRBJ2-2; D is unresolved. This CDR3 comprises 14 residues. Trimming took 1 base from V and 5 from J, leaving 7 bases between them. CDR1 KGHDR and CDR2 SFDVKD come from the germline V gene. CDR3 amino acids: CATSDFRVTGELFF. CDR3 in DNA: TGTGCCACCAGTGATTTTCGGGTAACCGGGGAGCTGTTTTTT.

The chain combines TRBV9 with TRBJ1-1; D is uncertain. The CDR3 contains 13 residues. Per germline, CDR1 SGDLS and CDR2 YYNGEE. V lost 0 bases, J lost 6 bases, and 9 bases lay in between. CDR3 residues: CASSVVLGSEAFF. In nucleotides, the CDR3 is TGTGCCAGCAGCGTAGTCTTGGGTTCTGAAGCTTTCTTT.

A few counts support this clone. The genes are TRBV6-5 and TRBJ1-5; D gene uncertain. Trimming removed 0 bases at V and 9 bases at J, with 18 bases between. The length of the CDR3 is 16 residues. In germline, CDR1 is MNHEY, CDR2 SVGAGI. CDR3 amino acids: CASSYSSAEGLWPQHF. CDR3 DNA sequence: TGTGCCAGCAGTTACTCCTCGGCGGAGGGCCTATGGCCCCAGCATTTT.

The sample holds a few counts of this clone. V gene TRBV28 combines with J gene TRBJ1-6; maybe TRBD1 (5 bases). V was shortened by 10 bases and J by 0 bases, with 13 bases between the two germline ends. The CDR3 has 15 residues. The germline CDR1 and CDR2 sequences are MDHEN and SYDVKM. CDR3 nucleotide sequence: TGTGCCACCTTAAAGGGGAGCTCCTATAATTCACCCCTCCACTTT. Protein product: CATLKGSSYNSPLHF.